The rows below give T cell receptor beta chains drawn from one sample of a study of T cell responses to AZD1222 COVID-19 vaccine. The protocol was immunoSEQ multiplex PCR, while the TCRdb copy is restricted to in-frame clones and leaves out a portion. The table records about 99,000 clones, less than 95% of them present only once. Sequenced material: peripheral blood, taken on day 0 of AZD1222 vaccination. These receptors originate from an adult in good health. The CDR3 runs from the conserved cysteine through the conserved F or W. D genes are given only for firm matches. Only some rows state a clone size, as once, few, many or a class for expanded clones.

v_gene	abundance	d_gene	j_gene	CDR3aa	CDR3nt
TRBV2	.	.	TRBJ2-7	CAIHTVYEQYF	TGTGCCATCCATACCGTCTACGAGCAGTACTTC
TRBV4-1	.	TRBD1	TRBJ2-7	CASSQDRTGVAYEQYF	TGCGCCAGCAGCCAGGACCGGACAGGGGTGGCCTACGAGCAGTACTTC
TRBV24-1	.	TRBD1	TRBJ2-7	CATSDPGTGQDEQYF	TGTGCCACCAGTGACCCCGGGACAGGGCAAGACGAGCAGTACTTC
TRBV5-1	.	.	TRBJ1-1	CASSFMGRQNTEAFF	TGCGCCAGCAGCTTTATGGGCAGACAGAACACTGAAGCTTTCTTT
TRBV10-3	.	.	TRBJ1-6	CAISEYSAYNSPLHF	TGTGCCATCAGTGAGTACTCAGCTTATAATTCACCCCTCCACTTT
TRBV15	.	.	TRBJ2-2	CATSRGGTPTGELFF	TGTGCCACCAGCAGAGGCGGGACACCTACCGGGGAGCTGTTTTTT
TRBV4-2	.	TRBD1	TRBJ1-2	CASSQDERTGYGYTF	TGTGCCAGCAGCCAAGATGAGAGGACAGGCTATGGCTACACCTTC
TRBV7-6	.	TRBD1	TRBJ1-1	CASSLAGGARYEAFF	TGTGCCAGCAGCTTAGCAGGGGGCGCGCGGTATGAAGCTTTCTTT
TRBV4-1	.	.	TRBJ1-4	CASNSPGRVGKLFF	TGCGCCAGCAATTCCCCGGGCAGGGTTGGAAAACTGTTTTTT
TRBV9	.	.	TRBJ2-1	CASSVDLDGGTHYNEQFF	TGTGCCAGCAGCGTAGATTTGGATGGGGGGACGCACTACAATGAGCAGTTCTTC
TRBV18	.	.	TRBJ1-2	CASSPGGSDGYTF	TGTGCCAGCTCACCCGGCGGGTCGGATGGCTACACCTTC
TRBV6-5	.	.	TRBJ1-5	CATAREAGSNQPQHF	TGTGCCACGGCACGCGAGGCGGGTAGCAATCAGCCCCAGCATTTT
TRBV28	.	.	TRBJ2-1	CASSSTGEMNNEQFF	TGTGCCAGCAGCTCAACGGGGGAGATGAACAATGAGCAGTTCTTC
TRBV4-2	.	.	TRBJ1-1	CASSQEPWAGAEAFF	TGTGCCAGCAGCCAAGAACCTTGGGCAGGGGCTGAAGCTTTCTTT
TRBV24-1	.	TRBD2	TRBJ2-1	CATSRGGGGARNEQFF	TGTGCCACCAGCCGGGGGGGCGGGGGCGCCCGAAATGAGCAGTTCTTC
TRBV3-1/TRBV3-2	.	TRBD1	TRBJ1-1	CASSQDRQGNPEAFF	TGTGCCAGCAGCCAAGATAGACAGGGTAATCCTGAAGCTTTCTTT
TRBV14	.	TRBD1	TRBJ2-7	CASSQDRWAGGGYEQYF	TGTGCCAGCAGCCAAGATCGTTGGGCAGGGGGCGGCTACGAGCAGTACTTC
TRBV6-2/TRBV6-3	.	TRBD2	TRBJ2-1	CASSYSSSGASEQFF	TGTGCCAGCAGTTACTCGTCTAGCGGGGCTAGTGAGCAGTTCTTC
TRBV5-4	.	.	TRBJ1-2	CASSPEVLARGYTF	TGTGCCAGCAGCCCCGAGGTCCTCGCTAGGGGCTACACCTTC
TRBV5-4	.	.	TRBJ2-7	CAERNWGTYEQYF	TGTGCCGAAAGAAACTGGGGAACCTACGAGCAGTACTTC
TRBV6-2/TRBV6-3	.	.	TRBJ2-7	CASSPLGRPLWDEQYF	TGTGCCAGCAGCCCCTTGGGCCGACCCCTTTGGGACGAGCAGTACTTC
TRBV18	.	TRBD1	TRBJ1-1	CASSPGGTVNTEAFF	TGTGCCAGCTCACCCGGCGGGACAGTTAACACTGAAGCTTTCTTT
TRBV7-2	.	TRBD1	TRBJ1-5	CASSLGGTGGNQPQHF	TGTGCCAGCAGCTTAGGGGGGACAGGGGGCAATCAGCCCCAGCATTTT
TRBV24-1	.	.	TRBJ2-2	CATSATYRGETGELFF	TGTGCCACCAGTGCGACGTACCGAGGGGAGACCGGGGAGCTGTTTTTT
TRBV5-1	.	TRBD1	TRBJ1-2	CASSATGGANYGYTF	TGCGCCAGCAGCGCGACAGGGGGAGCTAACTATGGCTACACCTTC
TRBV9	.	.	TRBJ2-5	CASSVVAGVETQYF	TGTGCCAGCAGCGTAGTTGCAGGGGTGGAGACCCAGTACTTC
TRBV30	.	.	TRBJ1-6	CAWTRSWRSPLHF	TGTGCCTGGACCAGAAGTTGGAGATCACCCCTCCACTTT
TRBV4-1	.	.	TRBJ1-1	CASGRQPRERNTEAFF	TGCGCCAGCGGCCGCCAGCCCAGGGAGAGGAACACTGAAGCTTTCTTT
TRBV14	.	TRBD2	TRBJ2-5	CASSQPSGGSETQYF	TGTGCCAGCAGCCAACCTAGCGGGGGGAGTGAGACCCAGTACTTC
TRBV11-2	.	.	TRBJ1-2	CASSSQGYGYTF	TGTGCCAGCAGCTCACAGGGCTATGGCTACACCTTC
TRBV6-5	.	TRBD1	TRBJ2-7	CASSRGLRTGHEPYF	TGTGCCAGCAGTAGGGGGCTCCGGACAGGCCACGAACCGTACTTC
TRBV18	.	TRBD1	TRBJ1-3	CASSPGTGGENTIYF	TGTGCCAGCTCACCAGGGACAGGGGGCGAAAACACCATATATTTT
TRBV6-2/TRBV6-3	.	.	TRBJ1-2	CASSYRGGSAGGYTF	TGTGCCAGCAGTTACCGTGGGGGGTCAGCGGGAGGCTACACCTTC
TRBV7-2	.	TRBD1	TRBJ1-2	CASSYRDRGSGYTF	TGTGCCAGCAGCTACCGGGACAGGGGTTCTGGCTACACCTTC
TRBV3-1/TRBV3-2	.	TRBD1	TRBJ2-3	CASSHDRGGTDTQYF	TGTGCCAGCAGCCACGACAGGGGGGGCACAGATACGCAGTATTTT
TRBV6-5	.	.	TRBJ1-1	CASSYVLGGGTEAFF	TGTGCCAGCAGTTACGTCCTGGGAGGGGGTACTGAAGCTTTCTTT
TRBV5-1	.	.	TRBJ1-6	CASRAGSYNSPLHF	TGCGCCAGCAGAGCGGGCTCTTATAATTCACCCCTCCACTTT
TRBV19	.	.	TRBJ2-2	CASTSSGWYMTGELFF	TGTGCCAGTACCTCGTCGGGGTGGTACATGACCGGGGAGCTGTTTTTT
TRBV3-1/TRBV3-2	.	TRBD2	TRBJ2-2	CASSQAKIGVIAGTIDRELFF	TGTGCCAGCAGCCAAGCCAAGATAGGGGTGATAGCGGGGACAATAGACAGGGAGCTGTTTTTT
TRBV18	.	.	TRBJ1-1	CASSQTTGNTEAFF	TGTGCCAGCTCCCAGACGACAGGGAACACTGAAGCTTTCTTT
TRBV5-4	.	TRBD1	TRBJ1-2	CASSPPKGGQGAFGSYGYTF	TGTGCCAGCAGCCCACCAAAAGGTGGGCAGGGGGCGTTTGGGAGCTATGGCTACACCTTC
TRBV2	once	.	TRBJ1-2	CASRLANYGYTF	TGTGCCAGTAGACTAGCTAACTATGGCTACACCTTC
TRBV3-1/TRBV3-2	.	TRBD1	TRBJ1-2	CASSHADRVSGYGYTF	TGTGCCAGCAGCCATGCCGACAGGGTTTCCGGCTATGGCTACACCTTC
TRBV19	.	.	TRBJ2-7	CASSMAGPYEQYF	TGTGCCAGTAGTATGGCGGGGCCCTACGAGCAGTACTTC
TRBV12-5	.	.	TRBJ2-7	CASGPPRTDSYEQYF	TGTGCTAGTGGACCCCCCCGGACGGATTCCTACGAGCAGTACTTC
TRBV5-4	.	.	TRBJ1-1	CASSLAGGMNTEAFF	TGTGCCAGCAGCTTGGCCGGGGGGATGAACACTGAAGCTTTCTTT
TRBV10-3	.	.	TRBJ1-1	CAISEFSGLNTEAFF	TGTGCCATCAGTGAGTTCTCGGGGCTGAACACTGAAGCTTTCTTT
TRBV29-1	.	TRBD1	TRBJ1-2	CSVVQGLGYTF	TGCAGCGTTGTACAGGGGCTTGGCTACACCTTC
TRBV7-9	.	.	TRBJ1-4	CASEEAANEKLFF	TGTGCCAGCGAGGAGGCAGCTAATGAAAAACTGTTTTTT
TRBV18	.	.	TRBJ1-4	CASSPSAGSHEKLFF	TGTGCCAGCTCACCTAGCGCTGGGTCCCATGAAAAACTGTTTTTT
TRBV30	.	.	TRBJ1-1	CAWSQTVEAFF	TGTGCCTGGAGCCAGACAGTTGAAGCTTTCTTT